The sequence of this T cell receptor beta chain was determined in a study of T cells after yellow fever vaccination. Study background: Fractions low in cell number were prepared with SMART-Seq v4 Ultra Low Input. Points from the study as a whole: When the response was secondary, it was weaker but reached its peak faster, day 5 versus 15.

V dropped 0 bases and J dropped 7; count of bases not matched to a gene: 7. This CDR3 has 14 amino acids. Per the germline V gene, CDR1 is SGHDT and CDR2 is YYEEEE. TCR cDNA, made by 5'RACE template switching, carried an added universal primer site and UMIs. TCRdb passed the 5' RACE reads through MiXCR, listing each CDR3 protein once. The sample consists of more than 200,000 distinct CDR3 sequences, approximately 3.8% of them appearing once. This clonotype was seen repeatedly, ten times or more. Its antigen remains unidentified. This clonotype was sampled from a man aged 18-30 years who received the YFV17D yellow fever vaccine. The rearrangement links TRBV5-6 to TRBJ2-7; the match to TRBD1 covers 7 bases. The sample in question was PBMCs, obtained 15 days after the yellow fever booster vaccination. The CDR3 coding sequence is TGTGCCAGCAGCTTGGAGGGGACGACAGGGGAGCAGTACTTC. This encodes CASSLEGTTGEQYF.